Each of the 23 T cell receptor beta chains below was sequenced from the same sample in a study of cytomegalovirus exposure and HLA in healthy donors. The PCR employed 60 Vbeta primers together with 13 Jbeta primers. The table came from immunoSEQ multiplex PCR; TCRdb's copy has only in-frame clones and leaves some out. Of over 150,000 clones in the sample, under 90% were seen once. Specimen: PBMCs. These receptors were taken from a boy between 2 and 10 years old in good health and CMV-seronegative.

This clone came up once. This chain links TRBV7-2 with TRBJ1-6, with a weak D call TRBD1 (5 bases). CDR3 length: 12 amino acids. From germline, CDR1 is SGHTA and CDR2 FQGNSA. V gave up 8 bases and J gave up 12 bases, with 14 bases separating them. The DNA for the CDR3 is TGTGCCAGCTCCCTCCCGGGGGGACCCCTCCACTTT. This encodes CASSLPGGPLHF. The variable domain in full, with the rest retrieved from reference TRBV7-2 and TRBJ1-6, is GAGVSQSPSNKVTEKGKDVELRCDPISGHTALYWYRQSLGQGLEFLIYFQGNSAPDKSGLPSDRFSAERTGGSVSTLTIQRTQQEDSAVYLCASSLPGGPLHFGNGTRLTVT.

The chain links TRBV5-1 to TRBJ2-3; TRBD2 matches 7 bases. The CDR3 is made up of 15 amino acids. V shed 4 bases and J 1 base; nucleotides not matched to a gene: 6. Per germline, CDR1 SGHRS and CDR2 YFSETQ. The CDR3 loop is CASSPRSGGTDTQYF. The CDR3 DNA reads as TGCGCCAGCAGCCCTCGGAGCGGGGGCACAGATACGCAGTATTTT.

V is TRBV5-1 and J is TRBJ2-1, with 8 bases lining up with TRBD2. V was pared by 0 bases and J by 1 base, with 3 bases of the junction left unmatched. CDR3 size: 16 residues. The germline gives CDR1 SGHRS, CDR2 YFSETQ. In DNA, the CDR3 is TGCGCCAGCAGCTTGGGGCAGCGGGGGTCCTACAATGAGCAGTTCTTC. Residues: CASSLGQRGSYNEQFF.

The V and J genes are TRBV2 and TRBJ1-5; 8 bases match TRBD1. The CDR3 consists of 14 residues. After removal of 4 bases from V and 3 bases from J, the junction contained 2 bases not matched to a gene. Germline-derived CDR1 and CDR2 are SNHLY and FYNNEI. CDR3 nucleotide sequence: TGTGCCAGCAGTGGGACAGGGTCCAATCAGCCCCAGCATTTT. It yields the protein CASSGTGSNQPQHF.

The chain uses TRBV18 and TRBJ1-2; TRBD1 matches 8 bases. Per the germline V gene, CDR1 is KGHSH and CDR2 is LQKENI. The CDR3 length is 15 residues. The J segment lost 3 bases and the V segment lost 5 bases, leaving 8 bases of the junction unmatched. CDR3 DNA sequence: TGTGCCAGCTCAGCGAACGACAGGGGCGACTATGGCTACACCTTC. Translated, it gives CASSANDRGDYGYTF.

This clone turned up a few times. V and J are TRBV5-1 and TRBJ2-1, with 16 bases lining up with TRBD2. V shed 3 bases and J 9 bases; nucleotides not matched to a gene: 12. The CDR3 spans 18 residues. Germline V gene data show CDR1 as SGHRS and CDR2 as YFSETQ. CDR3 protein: CASSSGTSGGVGAREQFF. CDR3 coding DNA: TGCGCCAGCAGCTCGGGGACTAGCGGGGGGGTCGGGGCTCGTGAGCAGTTCTTC.

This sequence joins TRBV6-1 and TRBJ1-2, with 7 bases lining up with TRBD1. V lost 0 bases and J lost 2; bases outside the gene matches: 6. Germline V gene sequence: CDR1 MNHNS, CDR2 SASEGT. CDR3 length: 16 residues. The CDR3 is CASSEAGGKSNYGYTF. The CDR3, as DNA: TGTGCCAGCAGTGAAGCAGGGGGCAAATCCAACTATGGCTACACCTTC.

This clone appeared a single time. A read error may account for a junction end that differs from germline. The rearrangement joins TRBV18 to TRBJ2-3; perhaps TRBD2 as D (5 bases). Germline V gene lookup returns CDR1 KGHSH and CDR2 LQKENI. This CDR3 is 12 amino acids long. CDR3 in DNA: TGTGCCAGCTCACCACGGGGAGATACGCGGTATTTT. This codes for CASSPRGDTRYF.

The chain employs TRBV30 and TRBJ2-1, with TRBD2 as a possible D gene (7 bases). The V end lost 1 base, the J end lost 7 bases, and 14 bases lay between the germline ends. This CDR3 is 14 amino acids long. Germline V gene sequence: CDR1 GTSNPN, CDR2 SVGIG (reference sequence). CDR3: CAWSGGGPENEQFF. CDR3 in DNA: TGTGCCTGGAGTGGGGGGGGGCCGGAAAATGAGCAGTTCTTC.

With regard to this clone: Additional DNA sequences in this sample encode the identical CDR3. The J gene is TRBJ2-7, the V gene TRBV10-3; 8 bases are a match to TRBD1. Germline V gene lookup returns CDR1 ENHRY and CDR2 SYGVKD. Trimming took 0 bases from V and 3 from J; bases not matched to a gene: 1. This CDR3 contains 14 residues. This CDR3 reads CAISESTGGYEQYF. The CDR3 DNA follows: TGTGCCATCAGTGAGTCAACAGGGGGCTACGAGCAGTACTTC.

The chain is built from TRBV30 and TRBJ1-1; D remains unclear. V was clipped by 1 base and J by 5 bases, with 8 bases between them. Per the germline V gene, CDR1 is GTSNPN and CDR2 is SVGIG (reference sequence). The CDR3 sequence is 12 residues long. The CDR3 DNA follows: TGTGCCTGGAGTGACCGGTTTACTGAAGCTTTCTTT. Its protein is CAWSDRFTEAFF.

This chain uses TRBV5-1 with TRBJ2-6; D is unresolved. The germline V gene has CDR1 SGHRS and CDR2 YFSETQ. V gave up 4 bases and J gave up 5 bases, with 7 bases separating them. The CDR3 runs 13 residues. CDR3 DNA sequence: TGCGCCAGCAGCCTCGACAGGGCCAACGTCCTGACTTTC. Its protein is CASSLDRANVLTF.

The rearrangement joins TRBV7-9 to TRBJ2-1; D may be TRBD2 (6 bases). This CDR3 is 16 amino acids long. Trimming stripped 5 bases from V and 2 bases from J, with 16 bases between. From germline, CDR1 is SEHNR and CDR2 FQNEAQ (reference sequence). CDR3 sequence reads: CASSPARGRAYNEQFF. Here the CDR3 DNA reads TGTGCCAGCAGCCCGGCACGGGGGAGAGCCTACAATGAGCAGTTCTTC. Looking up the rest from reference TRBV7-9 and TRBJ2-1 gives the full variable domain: DTGVSQNPRHKITKRGQNVTFRCDPISEHNRLYWYRQTLGQGPEFLTYFQNEAQLEKSRLLSDRFSAERPKGSFSTLEIQRTEQGDSAMYLCASSPARGRAYNEQFFGPGTRLTVL.

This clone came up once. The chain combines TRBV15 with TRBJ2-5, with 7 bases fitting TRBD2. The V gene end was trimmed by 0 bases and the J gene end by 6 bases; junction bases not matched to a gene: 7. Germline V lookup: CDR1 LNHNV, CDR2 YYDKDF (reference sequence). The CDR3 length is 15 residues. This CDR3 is CATSRERGIRQTQYF. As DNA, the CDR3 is TGTGCCACCAGCAGAGAGCGGGGGATAAGACAGACCCAGTACTTC.

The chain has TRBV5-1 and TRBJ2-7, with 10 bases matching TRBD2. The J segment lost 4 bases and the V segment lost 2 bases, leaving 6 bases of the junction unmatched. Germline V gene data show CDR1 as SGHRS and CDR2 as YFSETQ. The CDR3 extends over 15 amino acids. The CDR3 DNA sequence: TGCGCCAGCAGCTTACGAGCGGGGGGGCTGTACGAGCAGTACTTC. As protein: CASSLRAGGLYEQYF.

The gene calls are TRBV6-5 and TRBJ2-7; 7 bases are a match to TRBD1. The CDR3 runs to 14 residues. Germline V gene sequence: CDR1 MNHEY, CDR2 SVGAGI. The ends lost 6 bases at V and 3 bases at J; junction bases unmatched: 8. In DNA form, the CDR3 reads TGTGCCAGCAGGCCCGACAGGGAGAGCTACGAGCAGTACTTC. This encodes CASRPDRESYEQYF.

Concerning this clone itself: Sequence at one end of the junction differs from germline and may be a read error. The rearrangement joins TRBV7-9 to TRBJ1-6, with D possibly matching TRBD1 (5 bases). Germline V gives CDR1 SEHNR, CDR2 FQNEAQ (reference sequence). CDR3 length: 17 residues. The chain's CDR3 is CSSSLAGGGEYNSPLHF. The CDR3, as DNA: TGTTCCAGCAGCTTAGCGGGGGGTGGTGAGTATAATTCACCCCTCCACTTT.

The CDR3 coding sequence is TGTGCCAGCAGTTTATCCTGGACTTTGCACTCCTACGAGCAGTACTTC. Amino acid sequence: CASSLSWTLHSYEQYF. The chain combines TRBV27 with TRBJ2-5, with TRBD2 as a possible D gene (5 bases). The J call is uncertain, as TRBJ2-7 better fits the DNA end. The germline CDR1 and CDR2 sequences are MNHEY and SMNVEV (reference sequence). The CDR3 contains 16 residues.

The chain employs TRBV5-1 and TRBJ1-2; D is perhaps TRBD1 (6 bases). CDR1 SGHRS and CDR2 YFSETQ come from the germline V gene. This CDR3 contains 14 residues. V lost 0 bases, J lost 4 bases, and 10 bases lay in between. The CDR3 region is CASSLADRLYGYTF. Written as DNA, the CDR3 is TGCGCCAGCAGCTTGGCCGACAGGCTCTATGGCTACACCTTC.

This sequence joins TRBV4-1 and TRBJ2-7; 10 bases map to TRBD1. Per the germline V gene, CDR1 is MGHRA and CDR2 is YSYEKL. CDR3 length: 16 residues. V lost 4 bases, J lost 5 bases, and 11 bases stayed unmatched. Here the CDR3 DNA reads TGCGCCAGCAGCCGATTATTTCTGACAGGGGGCGACGAGCAGTACTTC. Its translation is CASSRLFLTGGDEQYF.

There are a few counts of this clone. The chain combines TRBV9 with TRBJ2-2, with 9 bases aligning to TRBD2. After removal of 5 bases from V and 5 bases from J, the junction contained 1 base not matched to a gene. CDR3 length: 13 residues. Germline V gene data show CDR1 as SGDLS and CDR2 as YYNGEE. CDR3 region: CASSLAGTGELFF. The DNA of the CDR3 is TGTGCCAGCAGTCTAGCGGGGACCGGGGAGCTGTTTTTT.

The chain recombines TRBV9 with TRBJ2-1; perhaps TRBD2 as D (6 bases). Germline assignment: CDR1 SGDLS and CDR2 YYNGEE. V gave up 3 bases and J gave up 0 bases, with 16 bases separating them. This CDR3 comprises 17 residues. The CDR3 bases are TGTGCCAGCAGCGGCCAAACTAGCAGAAGCTCCTACAATGAGCAGTTCTTC. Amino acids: CASSGQTSRSSYNEQFF.

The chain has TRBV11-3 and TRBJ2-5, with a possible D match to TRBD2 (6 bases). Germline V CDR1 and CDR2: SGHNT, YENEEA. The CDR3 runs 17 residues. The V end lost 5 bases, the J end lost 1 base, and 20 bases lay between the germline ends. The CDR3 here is CASSGSGPEGVQETQYF. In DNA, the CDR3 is TGTGCCAGCAGCGGAAGCGGGCCAGAAGGGGTCCAAGAGACCCAGTACTTC.